This T cell receptor (beta chain) came from a study of T cell responses to AZD1222 COVID-19 vaccine. Overall study findings and caveats: Repertoires were obtained only post-peak T cell response. With two AZD1222 doses given, Spike-specific TCR breadth and depth both rose. Epitopes outside B.1.351 and B.1.1.7 mutated regions reportedly drew nearly half of spike TCRs. White British people made up most donors, females outnumbered males, and clonal diversity was possibly underestimated.

Concerning this clone itself: As yet, its antigen is unknown. Other nucleotide sequences from this sample produce the same CDR3.

CDR1 and CDR2 from the germline V gene are SGHTA and FQGTGA. This CDR3 contains 12 residues. The V end lost 3 bases, the J end lost 5 bases, and 7 bases lay between the germline ends. Method: immunoSEQ multiplex PCR; TCRdb's copy keeps in-frame clones and lacks some. The table records about 150,000 clones, approximately 89% of them present only once. V and J are TRBV7-3 and TRBJ2-5; D ambiguous. The specimen comprised peripheral blood, sampled on day 0 of AZD1222 vaccination. The receptor comes from an adult in good health. CDR3 coding DNA: TGTGCCAGCAGCTTTCCCGGGGAGACCCAGTACTTC. Translation: CASSFPGETQYF.